Below, one T cell receptor (beta chain) is given with its context. After removal of 4 bases from V and 4 bases from J, the junction contained 10 bases not matched to a gene. The germline gives CDR1 SGHDT, CDR2 YYEEEE. There are 16 residues in the CDR3. The entry originates in a study of blood T cell repertoires in COVID-19. Method: immunoSEQ multiplex PCR; TCRdb's copy keeps in-frame clones and lacks some. The repertoire holds around 130,000 clones, with 75% to 90% as singletons. This receptor was identified in a man aged 25 to 45 who had recovered from COVID-19. This chain uses TRBV5-6 with TRBJ2-3; 9 bases match TRBD2. The specimen sequenced was PBMCs or T cells enriched from blood (not recorded which). The CDR3 loop is CASSLRLERGADTQYF. Written as DNA, the CDR3 is TGTGCCAGCAGCCTCCGGCTGGAGCGGGGGGCAGATACGCAGTATTTT.